A selection of T cell receptor beta chains follows, all from one sample in a study of HIV-infected patients and healthy controls. A single record per CDR3 protein comes from TCRdb applying MiXCR to the 5' RACE reads. Of approximately 10,000 distinct CDR3 sequences in the sample, roughly 5.6% were seen once. Sequenced here: blood, sampled during antiretroviral therapy. These receptors originate from an adult with HIV infection. The donor label of this sample is uncertain. The CDR3 runs from the conserved cysteine through the conserved F or W. D genes are given only for firm matches. Clone size is not always given. Where it is, it says once, few, many or a class for expanded clones.

v_gene,abundance,d_gene,j_gene,CDR3aa,CDR3nt
TRBV20-1,many,TRBD2,TRBJ2-3,CSARDRRGAGDTQYF,TGCAGTGCTAGAGATAGGCGGGGGGCGGGAGATACGCAGTATTTT
TRBV5-1,medium-sized,-,TRBJ2-6,CASSRWGDSGANVLTF,TGCGCCAGCAGCCGATGGGGAGACTCTGGGGCCAACGTCCTGACTTTC
TRBV7-6,many,-,TRBJ2-7,CASSFIGHEQYF,TGTGCCAGCAGCTTTATAGGGCACGAGCAGTACTTC
TRBV7-2,-,-,TRBJ2-5,CASSLAGGRETQYF,TGTGCCAGCAGCTTAGCGGGGGGCAGGGAGACCCAGTACTTC
TRBV3-1,-,-,TRBJ1-5,CASSPEGRRAYSNQPQHF,TGTGCCAGCAGCCCTGAGGGACGGAGGGCTTATAGCAATCAGCCCCAGCATTTT
TRBV24-1,many,-,TRBJ2-3,CATSDYPGTGRSTDTQYF,TGTGCCACCAGTGATTACCCCGGGACGGGAAGATCCACAGATACGCAGTATTTT
TRBV6-5,medium-sized,-,TRBJ2-7,CASSYSIQPSSYEQYF,TGTGCCAGCAGTTACTCGATCCAGCCCTCCTCCTACGAGCAGTACTTC
TRBV6-5,many,-,TRBJ1-4,CASSYSFGHSNEKLFF,TGTGCCAGCAGTTACTCATTTGGACACTCTAATGAAAAACTGTTTTTT
TRBV29-1,many,-,TRBJ1-5,CSVGYTVGQPQHF,TGCAGCGTTGGTTACACGGTGGGGCAGCCCCAGCATTTT
TRBV7-2,many,TRBD1,TRBJ2-7,CASSPYRDRVSYEQYF,TGTGCCAGCAGCCCGTACCGGGACAGGGTCTCCTACGAGCAGTACTTC
TRBV29-1,many,TRBD1,TRBJ1-1,CSVEKRTGWGEAFF,TGCAGCGTTGAAAAGCGGACAGGGTGGGGTGAAGCTTTCTTT
TRBV2,many,-,TRBJ1-1,CASWMFGGTEAFF,TGTGCCAGCTGGATGTTCGGTGGGACTGAAGCTTTCTTT
TRBV20-1,many,TRBD1,TRBJ2-3,CSASKPGTGLLTDTQYF,TGCAGTGCTAGTAAACCCGGGACAGGACTTCTCACAGATACGCAGTATTTT
TRBV7-3,few,-,TRBJ2-1,CASSSTGTPRVF,TGTGCCAGCAGCTCCACCGGGACCCCCCGGGTCTTC
TRBV20-1,many,TRBD1,TRBJ2-5,CSASKQGVQETQYF,TGCAGTGCTAGTAAACAGGGGGTCCAAGAGACCCAGTACTTC
TRBV20-1,many,TRBD1,TRBJ1-1,CSALGQMNTEAFF,TGCAGTGCTCTGGGACAGATGAACACTGAAGCTTTCTTT
TRBV2,many,-,TRBJ2-3,CASSGVGARTDTQYF,TGTGCCAGCAGTGGGGTAGGGGCGAGGACAGATACGCAGTATTTT
TRBV1,-,-,TRBJ2-1,CTSSHSDWGNEQFF,TGCACCAGCAGCCATTCGGACTGGGGCAATGAGCAGTTCTTC
TRBV9,many,TRBD1,TRBJ2-1,CASSLEPGGPAYNEQFF,TGTGCCAGCAGCCTGGAGCCAGGGGGTCCCGCCTACAATGAGCAGTTCTTC
TRBV7-9,many,-,TRBJ2-5,CASKQQNVETQYF,TGTGCCAGCAAACAGCAAAATGTAGAGACCCAGTACTTC
TRBV5-1,medium-sized,-,TRBJ1-5,CASSLEYGGDQPQHF,TGCGCCAGCAGCTTGGAATATGGGGGAGATCAGCCCCAGCATTTT
TRBV24-1,many,-,TRBJ1-1,CATSDKTQGTEAFF,TGTGCCACCAGTGACAAAACCCAGGGAACTGAAGCTTTCTTT
TRBV5-1,many,TRBD1,TRBJ2-5,CASTGTANQETQYF,TGCGCCAGCACCGGGACAGCCAACCAAGAGACCCAGTACTTC
TRBV6-2/TRBV6-3,medium-sized,-,TRBJ1-5,CASSSPFTGRGSNQPQHF,TGTGCCAGCAGTTCCCCCTTTACAGGGAGGGGAAGCAATCAGCCCCAGCATTTT
TRBV5-1,many,-,TRBJ2-3,CASRQPSTDTQYF,TGCGCCAGCAGACAGCCGAGCACAGATACGCAGTATTTT
TRBV5-1,few,-,TRBJ1-5,CASSPSQEGQPQHF,TGCGCCAGCAGCCCCTCCCAGGAAGGTCAGCCCCAGCATTTT
TRBV7-9,many,TRBD2,TRBJ2-3,CASSLGASGARTDTQYF,TGTGCCAGCAGCTTAGGTGCTAGCGGAGCCCGCACAGATACGCAGTATTTT
TRBV4-2,many,-,TRBJ2-3,CASSQGSSRATDTQYF,TGTGCCAGCAGCCAAGGATCGAGCCGAGCCACAGATACGCAGTATTTT
TRBV2,-,-,TRBJ2-1,CATASLTGTFAEQFF,TGTGCCACCGCTTCCTTAACCGGGACTTTTGCTGAGCAGTTCTTC
TRBV5-1,many,-,TRBJ1-1,CASSLVTNTEAFF,TGCGCCAGCAGCTTGGTCACGAACACTGAAGCTTTCTTT
TRBV6-5,many,-,TRBJ2-3,CASSQADTQYF,TGTGCCAGCAGTCAAGCAGATACGCAGTATTTT
TRBV13,many,-,TRBJ2-1,CASSSRIRGPVRDEQFF,TGTGCCAGCAGCTCAAGGATCCGGGGCCCGGTTAGGGATGAGCAGTTCTTC
TRBV7-2,many,-,TRBJ2-3,CASSPSTDTQYF,TGTGCCAGCAGCCCGAGCACAGATACGCAGTATTTT
TRBV10-3,many,TRBD1,TRBJ1-2,CAIRLWGQGSAGYTF,TGTGCCATCCGTCTATGGGGACAGGGTTCGGCGGGCTACACCTTC
TRBV12-3/TRBV12-4,-,TRBD2,TRBJ2-1,CASSLSGSSYNEQFF,TGTGCCAGCAGCCTAAGCGGGAGCTCCTACAATGAGCAGTTCTTC
TRBV29-1,many,-,TRBJ2-7,CSVGAVRGEQYF,TGCAGCGTTGGAGCGGTCCGAGGAGAGCAGTACTTC
TRBV9,many,-,TRBJ2-1,CASSVVAGDEQFF,TGTGCCAGCAGCGTAGTGGCGGGTGATGAGCAGTTCTTC
TRBV12-3/TRBV12-4,many,-,TRBJ1-1,CASSPLGGIPEAFF,TGTGCCAGCAGTCCCCTTGGGGGGATTCCTGAAGCTTTCTTT
TRBV14,many,-,TRBJ1-1,CASGRGTEAFF,TGTGCCAGCGGACGGGGAACTGAAGCTTTCTTT
TRBV3-1,many,-,TRBJ1-1,CASSQEQVYMNTEAFF,TGTGCCAGCAGCCAAGAACAGGTCTACATGAACACTGAAGCTTTCTTT
TRBV5-1,few,-,TRBJ2-5,CASSLEGSLGETQYF,TGCGCCAGCAGCTTGGAGGGCAGCTTGGGGGAGACCCAGTACTTC
TRBV6-5,many,TRBD2,TRBJ2-7,CASSSTSAAEQYF,TGTGCCAGCAGTTCAACTAGCGCGGCCGAGCAGTACTTC
TRBV10-3,few,-,TRBJ2-5,CAISATVETQYF,TGTGCCATCAGTGCGACCGTGGAGACCCAGTACTTC
TRBV5-4,many,TRBD2,TRBJ2-1,CASSTQGLLKNEQFF,TGTGCCAGCAGCACCCAGGGACTACTCAAAAATGAGCAGTTCTTC
TRBV16,-,TRBD1,TRBJ2-3,CASSRDRSTDTQYF,TGTGCCAGCTCCCGGGACAGGAGCACAGATACGCAGTATTTT
TRBV14,few,-,TRBJ2-6,CASSPLEARNSGANVLTF,TGTGCCAGCAGCCCCCTAGAAGCGCGAAACTCTGGGGCCAACGTCCTGACTTTC
TRBV12-3/TRBV12-4,many,-,TRBJ2-1,CASSARLGGYNEQFF,TGTGCCAGCAGCGCCAGACTAGGAGGGTACAATGAGCAGTTCTTC
TRBV14,many,-,TRBJ1-2,CASSQASGTQYGYTF,TGTGCCAGCAGCCAAGCATCCGGGACCCAATATGGCTACACCTTC
TRBV4-2,many,-,TRBJ1-1,CASSQGLTEMGNAEAFF,TGTGCCAGCAGCCAAGGCTTGACAGAAATGGGCAACGCTGAAGCTTTCTTT
TRBV12-3/TRBV12-4,medium-sized,TRBD1,TRBJ1-5,CASSGQGNGNQPQHF,TGTGCCAGCAGTGGACAGGGAAATGGCAATCAGCCCCAGCATTTT
TRBV6-1,-,-,TRBJ2-3,CASRAQPEAAADTQYF,TGTGCCAGCAGGGCCCAACCGGAAGCAGCCGCAGATACGCAGTATTTT
TRBV7-9,many,-,TRBJ1-1,CASSLVEANTEAFF,TGTGCCAGCAGCTTAGTTGAGGCGAACACTGAAGCTTTCTTT
TRBV6-5,few,-,TRBJ1-5,CASRGMNEQPQHF,TGTGCCAGCAGGGGAATGAACGAGCAGCCCCAGCATTTT
TRBV2,few,-,TRBJ1-1,CASSEAYLSTRPEAFF,TGTGCCAGCAGTGAAGCCTATCTGTCCACTCGGCCTGAAGCTTTCTTT
TRBV19,-,-,TRBJ1-5,CASSIDGSQSYSNQPQHF,TGTGCCAGTAGTATAGATGGATCCCAGAGCTATAGCAATCAGCCCCAGCATTTT